This is a list of T cell receptor beta chains from one sample in a study of blood T cell repertoires in COVID-19. Repertoires were generated with immunoSEQ multiplex PCR, while TCRdb's copy carries only in-frame clones and drops some. This sample has around 270,000 clones, with around nine tenths found just once. The sequenced sample consisted of peripheral blood. These receptors all stem from a young man with acute or convalescent COVID-19. Both conserved end residues are part of each CDR3. The D gene is left open where the match is weak. A row's size may be missing; if present it is once, few, many or a size class.

clone size,V gene,D gene,J gene,CDR3 protein,CDR3 DNA
once,TRBV15,.,TRBJ2-4,CATSRDPLQSSTQYF,TGTGCCACCAGCAGAGATCCACTGCAATCTAGCACTCAGTACTTC
.,TRBV2,TRBD2,TRBJ2-3,CASSGGARDTQYF,TGTGCCAGCAGCGGGGGGGCGCGAGATACGCAGTATTTT
.,TRBV5-1,.,TRBJ2-1,CASSLSRDEQFF,TGCGCCAGCAGCTTGAGTCGGGATGAGCAGTTCTTC
.,TRBV7-9,TRBD2,TRBJ2-5,CASSLGLAGAEGSQYF,TGTGCCAGCAGCCTAGGACTAGCGGGAGCCGAGGGGTCCCAGTACTTC
.,TRBV4-1,.,TRBJ1-2,CASRLQGSLYGYTF,TGCGCCAGCAGGCTACAGGGATCCCTCTATGGCTACACCTTC
.,TRBV7-9,.,TRBJ2-7,CASLEGWGTYEQYF,TGTGCCAGCTTGGAGGGGTGGGGGACCTACGAGCAGTACTTC
.,TRBV5-1,TRBD1,TRBJ1-2,CASSLGTGGNYGYTF,TGCGCCAGCAGCTTGGGGACAGGGGGCAACTATGGCTACACCTTC
.,TRBV3-1/TRBV3-2,.,TRBJ2-7,CASSQEGTLVREQYF,TGTGCCAGCAGCCAAGAGGGGACTTTAGTCCGCGAGCAGTACTTC
few,TRBV5-1,.,TRBJ2-7,CASSVQATYEQYF,TGCGCCAGCAGCGTTCAGGCGACCTACGAGCAGTACTTC
few,TRBV7-9,TRBD1,TRBJ1-4,CASSYGTGVAKLFF,TGTGCCAGCAGCTACGGGACAGGGGTTGCAAAACTGTTTTTT
.,TRBV7-8,TRBD1,TRBJ2-2,CASSSRDRGPANTGELFF,TGTGCCAGCAGCTCCCGGGACAGGGGCCCCGCGAACACCGGGGAGCTGTTTTTT
.,TRBV7-2,TRBD1,TRBJ1-2,CASSPTGYHGYTF,TGTGCCAGCAGTCCGACAGGGTACCATGGCTACACCTTC
.,TRBV4-2,TRBD1,TRBJ1-4,CASSPTGGSSEKLFF,TGTGCCAGCAGCCCTACAGGGGGCTCTTCTGAAAAACTGTTTTTT
.,TRBV28,.,TRBJ1-5,CASSRGGAAAQHF,TGTGCCAGCAGTCGAGGGGGGGCAGCGGCCCAGCATTTT
.,TRBV6-1,.,TRBJ1-6,CASSEGPVYNSPLHF,TGTGCCAGCAGTGAAGGTCCAGTCTATAATTCACCCCTCCACTTT
.,TRBV18,.,TRBJ1-1,CASSPPRAGGTEAFF,TGTGCCAGCTCACCCCCTCGGGCCGGGGGGACTGAAGCTTTCTTT
.,TRBV28,TRBD1,TRBJ1-1,CASSLPMGQLNTEAFF,TGTGCCAGCAGTTTACCCATGGGACAGTTGAACACTGAAGCTTTCTTT
.,TRBV5-8,.,TRBJ1-4,CASSPPGVGEKLFF,TGTGCCAGCAGCCCCCCGGGGGTCGGCGAAAAACTGTTTTTT
.,TRBV5-1,.,TRBJ1-5,CASSRFGTTGQPQHF,TGCGCCAGCAGTCGGTTCGGGACAACGGGTCAGCCCCAGCATTTT
.,TRBV28,TRBD1,TRBJ1-2,CASGTLTGGNYGYTF,TGTGCCAGCGGCACACTCACAGGGGGCAACTATGGCTACACCTTC
.,TRBV3-1/TRBV3-2,.,TRBJ1-5,CASSSRGQSKNQPQHF,TGTGCCAGCAGCTCTCGCGGGCAGAGCAAGAATCAGCCCCAGCATTTT
.,TRBV18,.,TRBJ2-3,CASSRSQGETDTQYF,TGTGCCAGCTCACGTAGCCAGGGTGAGACAGATACGCAGTATTTT
.,TRBV30,.,TRBJ1-5,CACQMGRMNQPQHF,TGTGCCTGTCAAATGGGCAGGATGAATCAGCCCCAGCATTTT
few,TRBV11-1,.,TRBJ1-1,CASSPFGNTEAFF,TGTGCCAGCAGCCCCTTCGGGAACACTGAAGCTTTCTTT
once,TRBV18,.,TRBJ2-3,CASSPQTGRLDTQYF,TGTGCCAGCTCACCACAGACGGGAAGACTAGATACGCAGTATTTT